This T cell receptor (beta chain) was captured in a study of shared clonotypes between healthy human individuals. The assay was run at deep level. In the original workflow: Junction-only sequences produced by ImmunoSEQ had no quality scores, so filtering differed. Sequenced by immunoSEQ multiplex PCR; TCRdb stores in-frame clones only, minus some. Clone size and V and J calls were adopted from that table, with D and trimming inferred from the DNA. The sample has about 1 million clones; about four fifths are singletons. Study-wide points: Represented genetic and exposure-history diversity was restricted by having few donors.

The ends were cut back, 4 bases at V and 3 bases at J, with 16 bases in the middle. The CDR3 consists of 15 residues. From germline, CDR1 is SGHTS and CDR2 YDEGEE. This clone was seen a handful of times. Its antigen is still unknown. The TCR originated in a young man in good health. Some clones in this sample may be carry-over from other donors' samples. V is TRBV5-8 and J is TRBJ1-2; tentative D call: TRBD1 (5 bases). Sequenced sample: memory CD4+ T cells from PBMCs. The sample's subset: CD45RA-negative fraction. The CDR3 sequence: CASSLAGTVDYGYTF. The CDR3 DNA is TGTGCCAGCAGCCTGGCAGGGACGGTAGACTATGGCTACACCTTC.